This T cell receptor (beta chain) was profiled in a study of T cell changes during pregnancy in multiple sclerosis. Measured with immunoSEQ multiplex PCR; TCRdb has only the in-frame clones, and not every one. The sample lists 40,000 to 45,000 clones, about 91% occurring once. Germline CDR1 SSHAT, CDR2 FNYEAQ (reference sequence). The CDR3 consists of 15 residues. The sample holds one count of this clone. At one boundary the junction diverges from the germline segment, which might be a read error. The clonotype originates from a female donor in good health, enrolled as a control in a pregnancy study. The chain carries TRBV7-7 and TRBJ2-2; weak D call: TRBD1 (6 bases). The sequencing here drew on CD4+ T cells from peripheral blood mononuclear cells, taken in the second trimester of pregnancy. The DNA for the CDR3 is TGTGCTAGCAGCCCCTCCACAGGGCATCGGCGGGAGCTGTTTTTT. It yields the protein CASSPSTGHRRELFF.